This TCR beta chain was sequenced in a study of blood T cell repertoires in COVID-19 (dated by TCRdb to about 2020). Background for the entire study: Samples covering the acute and convalescent phases of COVID-19 were provided by collaborators in the United States, Italy and Spain. The prospective study material was composed of cDNA or gDNA derived from T cells, B-cell-depleted T cells, or PBMCs. Deeply sampled blood TCRbeta repertoires from subjects exposed to, actively infected with, or recovered from COVID-19 were included in the dataset. The repertoires were made available in a free public database intended to serve as a resource for research on the immune response to SARS-CoV-2. Samples came from the ongoing ImmuneRACE study (first 160 participants) plus 1,254 subjects from 6 global collaborators. The sample metadata nearly always contained a de-identified subject ID, COVID-19 status, age in years and sex. Where available, HLA class I and class II types were taken from metadata supplied by the sample provider and were not determined by assay-based typing. Here is what the overall study found, with its caveats: How much clinical and demographic metadata was included differed by source and by participant, and the metadata was provided uncurated.

About this clone itself: Its binding antigen is unknown. Base-call qualities are not available, and no considerably larger clone is one nucleotide away. The sample contains more than one DNA sequence encoding this CDR3.

The immunoSEQ Assay, a bias-controlled multiplex PCR, was used to amplify TCRbeta CDR3 regions from genomic DNA. In the original analysis: The number of nucleated cells in each sample was estimated by amplification of reference gene primers within the assay. To quantify the absolute abundance of each unique TCRbeta CDR3 rearrangement, sequence reads were collapsed and filtered. Productive Simpson clonality was computed per sample as the square root of Simpson's diversity index over productive rearrangements. Not all clones reach the TCRdb copy of this immuneACCESS table, which keeps in-frame sequences only. Checked studies attribute under half of the gap to unresolved V genes and leave the rest unexplained. The V and J calls and the clone size are those of that table, but D and trimming were determined from the DNA. For this sample there are about 240,000 clones; approximately 84% appear just once. 3.3% of the sample rests with the top ten.

Participants in the prospective study were enrolled through a virtual design, were aged roughly 18 to 90 years, and lived in some 24 United States geographic areas. In the prospective study, cohorts were assigned on the basis of participant-reported clinical history obtained from a screening survey and a study questionnaire. In the prospective study, whole blood, serum and a nasopharyngeal or oropharyngeal swab were collected from each participant by mobile phlebotomists. Additional blood draws and questionnaires over an approximately two-month period could optionally be provided by prospective study participants. Before DNA extraction, prospective study blood samples were shipped either frozen or at room temperature. V is pared back by 5 bases and J by 3 bases, with 5 bases lying between the germline termini. From the cysteine up to the phenylalanine, the CDR3 has a length of 12 residues. The sequence is cut down to CDR3 DNA, 36 bases in frame from base 1. The germline V gene specifies MNHEY as CDR1 and SVGAGI as CDR2.

The chain joins TRBV6-5 to TRBJ2-1; the D gene is unclear. The sequenced sample consisted of PBMCs or T cells enriched from blood (not recorded which). This receptor was taken from a woman aged 40 to 55 with acute COVID-19. The DNA sequence is as follows: TGTGCCAGCAGTAGGAGCTACAATGAGCAGTTCTTC. Its amino acids are CASSRSYNEQFF.